Presented here are 27 T cell receptor beta chains from one specimen sequenced in a study of spatial heterogeneity in lung cancer (dated by TCRdb to between 2017 and 2020). Summary of the overall study and its limitations: The number of expanded intratumoral alpha and beta TCRs correlated with the tumor nonsynonymous mutation count.

Library preparation employed 5' RACE. The sample was run on a NextSeq 500. Using fastp at Q25 and MiXCR, TCRdb reprocessed the public reads and kept productive beta chains. Each record represents a unique CDR3 protein, reported with the most common genes and DNA among its rows. For this sample there are some 100,000 distinct CDR3 sequences; 3.5% to 5% appear just once. Around 21% of the sample is in the top ten clones. Their cognate antigens are unknown. Per the publication, the time point label means: sample taken at primary tumor resection. The starting material was lung tumor tissue, obtained at surgery. The source is a male donor with early-stage non-small cell lung cancer.

This chain joins TRBV5-6 and TRBJ2-7, with TRBD2 identical over 9 bases. From germline, CDR1 is SGHDT and CDR2 YYEEEE. CDR3 size: 14 residues. Trimming removed 4 bases from V and 8 bases from J; junction bases left unmatched: 10. CDR3 sequence: CASSPPGLALQQYF. DNA of the CDR3: TGTGCCAGCAGCCCGCCGGGACTAGCCCTCCAGCAGTACTTC.

This clonotype has a count of ten or more. The chain has TRBV12-3 or TRBV12-4 and TRBJ1-5; D gene ambiguous. The CDR3 has 18 amino acids. Between the trimmed V and J ends, which lost 4 bases and 0 bases, there was a span of 19 bases. The CDR3 DNA follows: TGTGCCAGCAGTTATTCCCAGGCCGCTCAATATAGCAATCAGCCCCAGCATTTT. Translation gives CASSYSQAAQYSNQPQHF.

Many counts were recorded for this clonotype. The V and J genes are TRBV11-2 and TRBJ2-3, with a weak D call TRBD1 (5 bases). Trimming pared 5 bases from V and 1 base from J, leaving 10 bases between. Per the germline V gene, CDR1 is SGHAT and CDR2 is FQNNGV. This CDR3 has 14 amino acids. CDR3 region: CASSQWGGTDTQYF. Written as DNA, the CDR3 is TGTGCCAGCAGCCAGTGGGGCGGCACAGATACGCAGTATTTT.

This clonotype was seen repeatedly, ten times or more. The chain recombines TRBV4-1 with TRBJ2-4; 9 nucleotides match TRBD2. The germline CDR1 and CDR2 sequences are MGHRA and YSYEKL. V lost 0 bases, J lost 8 bases, and 5 bases stayed unmatched. The CDR3 runs to 15 residues. CDR3 sequence reads: CASSQDPSGKDIQYF. CDR3 in DNA: TGCGCCAGCAGCCAAGACCCTAGCGGGAAAGACATTCAGTACTTC.

This clonotype was counted many times. The rearrangement links TRBV29-1 to TRBJ2-7; 8 positions match TRBD1. The CDR3 spans 14 residues. V was clipped by 5 bases and J by 3 bases; unmatched bases: 9. CDR1 is SQVTM and CDR2 is ANQGSEA in the germline V gene. As DNA, the CDR3 is TGCAGCGTTAGAAGACAGGGGCGGTTCTACGAGCAGTACTTC. Residues: CSVRRQGRFYEQYF.

Ten or more counts support this clonotype. The CDR3: CASSALSGAKDTQYF. The CDR3 coding sequence is TGTGCCAGCAGCGCCTTATCCGGGGCGAAGGATACGCAGTATTTT. The chain couples TRBV9 to TRBJ2-3; either TRBD1 or TRBD2 may fit D (5 bases each). The V gene lost 3 bases and the J gene lost 6 bases, with 17 bases spanning the gap. This CDR3 is 15 amino acids long. Per the germline V gene, CDR1 is SGDLS and CDR2 is YYNGEE.

This clonotype was seen repeatedly, ten times or more. The chain links TRBV4-1 to TRBJ2-1; 7 nucleotides agree with TRBD1. Germline V gene lookup returns CDR1 MGHRA and CDR2 YSYEKL. The CDR3 is 16 amino acids. V gave up 2 bases and J gave up 2 bases; unmatched junction bases: 6. CDR3 nucleotides: TGCGCCAGCAGCCAAACCGGGACAGCCACCTACAATGAGCAGTTCTTC. It yields the protein CASSQTGTATYNEQFF.

This clonotype has ten or more counts. The rearrangement uses TRBV5-1 and TRBJ2-4; 7 bases fit TRBD1. The V segment lost 0 bases and the J segment 12 bases; nucleotides outside the gene matches: 6. CDR3 length: 13 amino acids. CDR1 SGHRS and CDR2 YFSETQ come from the germline V gene. This CDR3 is CASSLEGAVTQYF. The CDR3 DNA reads as TGCGCCAGCAGCTTGGAGGGGGCAGTGACTCAGTACTTC.

This clonotype was recorded many times. V usage is TRBV29-1 and J usage is TRBJ2-7, with D possibly TRBD2 on 6 matching bases. This CDR3 comprises 13 residues. Germline CDR1 SQVTM, CDR2 ANQGSEA. The V end was cut by 4 bases, the J end by 2 bases, with 12 bases between. The CDR3, as DNA: TGCAGCGTTGGGGGAGGCGGCACCTACGAGCAGTACTTC. Translated: CSVGGGGTYEQYF.

This clonotype was counted ten times or more. One end of the junction does not line up with germline, which may come from a read error. The chain joins TRBV7-2 to TRBJ1-6, with D unresolved. The length of the CDR3 is 13 residues. CDR1 and CDR2 from the germline V gene are SGHTA and FQGNSA. The CDR3 is CVSSLDTSTPLHF. The CDR3, as DNA: TGTGTCAGCAGCTTAGATACCTCAACACCCCTCCACTTT.

This clonotype showed up just a few times. The chain has TRBV5-1 and TRBJ1-4; TRBD1 is a possible D gene (6 bases). Germline V gene data show CDR1 as SGHRS and CDR2 as YFSETQ. V was clipped by 4 bases and J by 3 bases, with 10 bases between them. The CDR3 length is 14 residues. The CDR3 here is CASSRDTSNEKLFF. In DNA, the CDR3 is TGCGCCAGCAGCAGGGACACCTCTAATGAAAAACTGTTTTTT.

V usage is TRBV7-9 and J usage is TRBJ1-1; 9 bases align to TRBD1. CDR1 is SEHNR and CDR2 is FQNEAQ in the germline V gene (reference sequence). The ends lost 0 bases at V and 5 bases at J; junction bases unmatched: 7. CDR3 size: 16 residues. CDR3 in DNA: TGTGCCAGCAGCTTAGCGACAGGGGGTAAGCGAACTGAAGCTTTCTTT. Translating gives CASSLATGGKRTEAFF.

This clonotype showed up many times. V gene TRBV18 combines with J gene TRBJ1-4, with D uncertain. Deletions cut 3 bases from V and 7 bases from J, with 9 bases between. Germline values: CDR1 KGHSH, CDR2 LQKENI. The CDR3 is 13 amino acids. The CDR3 loop is CASSPVGSEKLFF. CDR3 in DNA: TGTGCCAGCTCACCGGTAGGGAGTGAAAAACTGTTTTTT.

The table lists this clonotype with a few counts. The chain links TRBV27 to TRBJ1-5, with 7 bases that match TRBD1. V lost 3 bases and J lost 4; bases outside the gene matches: 9. This CDR3 is built from 16 residues. Germline CDR1 is MNHEY and CDR2 is SMNVEV (reference sequence). CDR3 protein: CASSFSGQVVNQPQHF. CDR3 sequence (DNA): TGTGCCAGCAGTTTCTCAGGACAGGTGGTAAATCAGCCCCAGCATTTT.

The sample holds a few counts of this clonotype. The chain carries TRBV29-1 and TRBJ1-1, with no clear D. The CDR3 loop spans 15 amino acids. Germline lookup yields CDR1 SQVTM and CDR2 ANQGSEA. V was cut by 4 bases and J by 6 bases, with 21 bases left in between. The CDR3 is CSVGRRLLGFAEAFF. The CDR3 nucleotides are TGCAGCGTTGGGCGGCGACTATTGGGGTTCGCTGAAGCTTTCTTT. The complete variable domain, with remaining parts taken from reference TRBV29-1 and TRBJ1-1, reads SAVISQKPSRDICQRGTSLTIQCQVDSQVTMMFWYRQQPGQSLTLIATANQGSEATYESGFVIDKFPISRPNLTFSTLTVSNMSPEDSSIYLCSVGRRLLGFAEAFFGQGTRLTVV.

This clonotype has at least ten counts. The V call is TRBV2, the J call TRBJ1-2; D remains ambiguous. Deletions cut 7 bases from V and 10 bases from J, with 19 bases between. The CDR3 has 13 residues. Per the germline V gene, CDR1 is SNHLY and CDR2 is FYNNEI. Here the CDR3 DNA reads TGTGCCAGCACGCGAACGGAGACTGCTGACTACACCTTC. Protein product: CASTRTETADYTF.

This clonotype was seen more than once but under ten times. A much larger clone differs by one base, so this may be a read error. This chain connects TRBV20-1 to TRBJ2-7; D is undetermined. CDR3 size: 15 residues. Germline CDR1 DFQATT, CDR2 SNEGSKA (reference sequence). The V gene lost 5 bases and the J gene lost 0 bases, with 17 bases spanning the gap. The CDR3 loop is CSALVGLTTSYEQYF. In nucleotides, the CDR3 is TGCAGTGCTCTAGTCGGTCTAACCACCTCCTACGAGCAGTACTTC.

In its sample, this clonotype was seen many times. The rearrangement links TRBV28 to TRBJ1-1; D uncertain. V was cut by 6 bases and J by 3 bases, with 14 bases left in between. Germline V gives CDR1 MDHEN, CDR2 SYDVKM. The CDR3 spans 14 residues. The CDR3 loop reads CASSPGGFYTEAFF. The CDR3 DNA sequence: TGTGCCAGCAGCCCGGGAGGGTTTTACACTGAAGCTTTCTTT.

This clonotype was counted at least ten times. V and J are TRBV28 and TRBJ1-5; possibly TRBD1 for D (6 bases). V was clipped by 7 bases and J by 0 bases, with 16 bases between them. The CDR3 consists of 16 residues. Germline lookup yields CDR1 MDHEN and CDR2 SYDVKM. The CDR3 coding sequence is TGTGCCAGCATAGGACAGCGGCTTTATAGCAATCAGCCCCAGCATTTT. Translating gives CASIGQRLYSNQPQHF.

The V gene is TRBV28, the J gene TRBJ2-2; D gene ambiguous. CDR1 is MDHEN, CDR2 SYDVKM, per germline. The CDR3 covers 16 residues. V lost 5 bases, J lost 3 bases, and 16 bases lay in between. Here the CDR3 DNA reads TGTGCCAGCAGTCCACCAGAAGAATCCGACACCGGGGAGCTGTTTTTT. It specifies CASSPPEESDTGELFF. Variable domain in full (rest from reference TRBV28 and TRBJ2-2): DVKVTQSSRYLVKRTGEKVFLECVQDMDHENMFWYRQDPGLGLRLIYFSYDVKMKEKGDIPEGYSVSREKKERFSLILESASTNQTSMYLCASSPPEESDTGELFFGEGSRLTVL.

The table lists this clonotype with many counts. V usage is TRBV7-8 and J usage is TRBJ2-1, with 9 bases matching TRBD1. The CDR3 has 15 residues. CDR1 and CDR2 from the germline V gene are SGHVS and FQNEAQ. V was clipped by 3 bases and J by 4 bases; unmatched bases: 4. CDR3 nucleotide sequence: TGTGCCAGCAGCTTGGACAGGGGTAGATACAATGAGCAGTTCTTC. Protein product: CASSLDRGRYNEQFF.

The chain has TRBV7-2 and TRBJ1-4; D is undetermined. The CDR3 length is 12 residues. Per germline, CDR1 SGHTA and CDR2 FQGNSA. Trimming took off 1 base at V and 8 bases at J, with 5 bases between the two ends. The CDR3 here is CASSLGQEKLFF. In DNA form, the CDR3 reads TGTGCCAGCAGCTTAGGGCAAGAAAAACTGTTTTTT.

The chain employs TRBV12-2 and TRBJ1-5. TRBV12-2 counts as a pseudogene. The CDR3 is made up of 16 amino acids. The CDR3 region is CASRSRGREGNQPQHF. The DNA of the CDR3 is TGTGCAAGTCGCTCCCGAGGGAGGGAAGGGAATCAGCCCCAGCATTTT.

At least ten counts were recorded for this clonotype. This chain links TRBV29-1 with TRBJ2-5; D gene uncertain. This CDR3 spans 15 amino acids. Per germline, CDR1 SQVTM and CDR2 ANQGSEA. The V end was cut by 1 base, the J end by 5 bases, with 17 bases between. The DNA of the CDR3 is TGCAGCGTTGAAGCCGCAGGTACCAGCGTGGAGACCCAGTACTTC. This codes for CSVEAAGTSVETQYF.

In its sample, this clonotype was seen a few times. The gene calls are TRBV20-1 and TRBJ2-7; a weak D match, TRBD2 (6 bases). CDR1 DFQATT and CDR2 SNEGSKA come from the germline V gene (reference sequence). V lost 6 bases and J 4 bases, leaving 16 bases between the germline ends. This CDR3 contains 13 residues. CDR3 sequence: CSASGVLGYEQYF. CDR3 sequence (DNA): TGCAGTGCGTCGGGGGTCCTTGGGTACGAGCAGTACTTC.

Ten or more counts support this clonotype. V usage is TRBV27 and J usage is TRBJ1-5; no firm D call. This CDR3 comprises 13 residues. Germline CDR1 reads MNHEY; CDR2 reads SMNVEV (reference sequence). V lost 2 bases, J lost 4 bases, and 6 bases lay in between. CDR3 sequence (DNA): TGTGCCAGCAGTTTAATGATAAATCAGCCCCAGCATTTT. Translated: CASSLMINQPQHF.

V and J are TRBV28 and TRBJ1-5, with TRBD1 identical over 7 bases. In germline, CDR1 is MDHEN, CDR2 SYDVKM. CDR3 length: 14 residues. Trimming took 6 bases from V and 2 from J; bases not matched to a gene: 4. The CDR3 nucleotides read TGTGCCAGCAGCAGCGACAGGGGCAATCAGCCCCAGCATTTT. This encodes CASSSDRGNQPQHF.